The 21 T cell receptor beta chains given below trace back to one sample, sequenced in a study of human T cells and chemical hapten exposure. As for time point: patch test 1, 2 weeks after DPC sensitization. Treatment specified: therapeutic diphenylcyclopropenone sensitization with weekly scalp DPC. TCRdb re-called the RACE reads with MiXCR, one entry per CDR3 protein. The sample has under 450,000 distinct CDR3 sequences, around 5% seen once; the top ten hold approximately 2.3%. Source: whole blood, taken in connection with sensitization to the hapten diphenylcyclopropenone (DPC). Every receptor here comes from a woman aged 50 to 60 with alopecia areata. Some clones in this sample may be carry-over from other donors' samples.

The rearrangement joins TRBV18 to TRBJ2-3, with D unclear. Germline CDR1 KGHSH, CDR2 LQKENI. This CDR3 is built from 15 residues. The V end was cut by 3 bases, the J end by 7 bases, with 17 bases between. The CDR3 region is CASSPARYPEYTQYF. CDR3 sequence (DNA): TGTGCCAGCTCACCTGCGAGGTACCCCGAGTATACGCAGTATTTT.

The table lists this clonotype with many counts. The chain joins TRBV12-3 or TRBV12-4 to TRBJ2-7; D unclear. Trimming left V 6 bases short and J 3 bases short, with 15 bases between. The CDR3 spans 14 residues. The CDR3 sequence is CASSPGQSYYEQYF. DNA of the CDR3: TGTGCCAGCAGCCCCGGGCAGAGCTACTACGAGCAGTACTTC.

This clonotype was recorded a few times. The rearrangement uses TRBV6-6 and TRBJ2-1; TRBD2 agrees at 12 bases. From germline, CDR1 is MNHNY and CDR2 SVGAGI (reference sequence). With 2 bases clipped from V and 0 bases from J, the junction kept 5 bases outside the gene matches. The CDR3 extends over 18 amino acids. In nucleotides, the CDR3 is TGTGCCAGCAGTTACGTGGGACTAGCGGGCCTCTCCTACAATGAGCAGTTCTTC. It encodes CASSYVGLAGLSYNEQFF.

This clonotype came up a few times. V gene TRBV11-2 combines with J gene TRBJ1-1; perhaps TRBD1 as D (5 bases). Germline CDR1 SGHAT, CDR2 FQNNGV. The CDR3 is 15 residues long. Trimming left V 4 bases short and J 1 base short, with 13 bases between. The CDR3 nucleotides read TGTGCCAGCAGCTCCGCCGGCGGGGCGAACACTGAAGCTTTCTTT. Its protein is CASSSAGGANTEAFF. The full variable domain, completed using reference TRBV11-2 and TRBJ1-1, is EAGVAQSPRYKIIEKRQSVAFWCNPISGHATLYWYQQILGQGPKLLIQFQNNGVVDDSQLPKDRFSAERLKGVDSTLKIQPAKLEDSAVYLCASSSAGGANTEAFFGQGTRLTVV.

This clonotype was detected ten times or more. V usage is TRBV12-3 or TRBV12-4 and J usage is TRBJ2-2, with 8 bases lining up with TRBD1. J lost 3 bases, V lost 6 bases, and 9 bases had no gene match. The CDR3 totals 16 residues. CDR3 amino acids: CASRPSRGLDTGELFF. The CDR3 nucleotides read TGTGCCAGCAGACCCAGCAGGGGGCTGGACACCGGGGAGCTGTTTTTT.

V usage is TRBV18 and J usage is TRBJ2-1, with D perhaps being TRBD1 or TRBD2 (5 bases each). V was shortened by 2 bases and J by 6 bases, with 11 bases between the two germline ends. Looked up from germline, CDR1 is KGHSH and CDR2 is LQKENI. This CDR3 region has 14 residues. The CDR3 is CASSPGGDSNEQFF. The CDR3 nucleotides read TGTGCCAGCTCACCAGGGGGAGATAGCAATGAGCAGTTCTTC.

Only a few counts were recorded for this clonotype. The rearrangement uses TRBV7-9 and TRBJ1-1, with D possibly matching TRBD1 (6 bases). Trimming cost V 2 bases and J 1 base, with 14 bases left between them. The length of the CDR3 is 16 residues. The V gene's germline CDR1 is SEHNR and CDR2 FQNEAQ (reference sequence). The CDR3 DNA reads TGTGCCAGCAGCTTATGGTCGGGGGCGCGGAACACTGAAGCTTTCTTT. It specifies CASSLWSGARNTEAFF.

This clonotype was counted at least ten times. This rearrangement joins TRBV7-8 to TRBJ1-1, with D uncertain. CDR1 and CDR2 from the germline V gene are SGHVS and FQNEAQ. The CDR3 consists of 15 residues. Trimming removed 5 bases from V and 5 bases from J, with 18 bases in between. The chain's CDR3 is CASSPLGQVGTEAFF. In DNA form, the CDR3 reads TGTGCCAGCAGCCCCCTCGGGCAGGTTGGGACTGAAGCTTTCTTT.

Many counts were recorded for this clonotype. The genes are TRBV28 and TRBJ1-1; 12 positions match TRBD1. CDR3 length: 16 residues. Losses at the gene ends were 6 bases for V and 4 bases for J; bases not matched to a gene: 9. Germline V gene lookup returns CDR1 MDHEN and CDR2 SYDVKM. CDR3 nucleotide sequence: TGTGCCAGCAGCCCCCGGGACAGGGGGCGCGGCACTGAAGCTTTCTTT. This codes for CASSPRDRGRGTEAFF.

This clonotype was observed many times. The chain joins TRBV12-3 or TRBV12-4 to TRBJ2-1, with 13 bases identical to TRBD2. After removal of 6 bases from V and 0 bases from J, the junction contained 5 bases not matched to a gene. The CDR3 sequence is 17 residues long. CDR3 residues: CASSLRLAGGSYNEQFF. In DNA, the CDR3 is TGTGCCAGCAGCTTACGACTAGCGGGGGGCTCCTACAATGAGCAGTTCTTC.

This clonotype came up a few times. The rearrangement links TRBV29-1 to TRBJ1-1, with D possibly TRBD1 on 5 matching bases. Trimming pared 6 bases from V and 2 bases from J, leaving 13 bases between. The CDR3 consists of 13 residues. CDR1 and CDR2 (germline): SQVTM, ANQGSEA. CDR3 region: CSVPGALNTEAFF. The CDR3 DNA is TGCAGCGTCCCCGGGGCACTTAACACTGAAGCTTTCTTT.

This clonotype appeared many times. The V gene is TRBV29-1, the J gene TRBJ1-1; the D gene is possibly TRBD1 (6 bases). The CDR3 is 14 amino acids. The germline V and J ends were trimmed by 0 bases and 2 bases, with 10 bases remaining between them. Germline V gives CDR1 SQVTM, CDR2 ANQGSEA. The CDR3 coding sequence is TGCAGCGTTGAAGACAGGGGCCCTAACACTGAAGCTTTCTTT. Its translation: CSVEDRGPNTEAFF.

The gene calls are TRBV20-1 and TRBJ2-5; no clear D gene. Trimming removed 1 base at V and 0 bases at J, with 12 bases between. Germline CDR1 DFQATT, CDR2 SNEGSKA (reference sequence). This CDR3 spans 15 amino acids. CDR3 amino acids: CSARVLGGYQETQYF. The CDR3 nucleotides read TGCAGTGCTAGAGTGTTGGGTGGGTACCAAGAGACCCAGTACTTC.

This clonotype was picked up many times. V gene TRBV5-5 combines with J gene TRBJ1-4; 7 bases fit TRBD1. Losses at the gene ends were 4 bases for V and 4 bases for J; bases not matched to a gene: 7. CDR1 is SGHKS and CDR2 is YYEKEE in the germline V gene (reference sequence). The CDR3 spans 15 residues. CDR3 nucleotide sequence: TGTGCCAGCAGCGATAGACAGGGAGTTAATGAAAAACTGTTTTTT. It encodes CASSDRQGVNEKLFF.

This clonotype appeared many times. The rearrangement joins TRBV2 to TRBJ1-1; 7 nucleotides line up with TRBD1. CDR3 length equals 15 residues. V was clipped by 3 bases and J by 4 bases; unmatched bases: 8. Germline-derived CDR1 and CDR2 are SNHLY and FYNNEI. CDR3 amino acids: CASSEAGGKGTEAFF. In DNA form, the CDR3 reads TGTGCCAGCAGTGAGGCAGGGGGGAAAGGCACTGAAGCTTTCTTT. Full variable domain (remainder filled in from reference TRBV2 and TRBJ1-1): EPEVTQTPSHQVTQMGQEVILRCVPISNHLYFYWYRQILGQKVEFLVSFYNNEISEKSEIFDDQFSVERPDGSNFTLKIRSTKLEDSAMYFCASSEAGGKGTEAFFGQGTRLTVV.

The CDR3 is CASTPGGSGTGELFF. The CDR3 bases are TGTGCCAGCACCCCCGGAGGGAGTGGAACCGGGGAGCTGTTTTTT. The chain has TRBV9 and TRBJ2-2; tentatively, D is TRBD2 (6 bases). The CDR3 has 15 amino acids. The V gene lost 6 bases and the J gene lost 5 bases, with 17 bases spanning the gap. Germline CDR1 SGDLS, CDR2 YYNGEE.

This clonotype has a count of ten or more. The chain joins TRBV4-1 to TRBJ1-5; D is uncertain. Trimming shortened V by 0 bases and J by 1 base, and 7 bases separated the two germline ends. The CDR3 contains 15 residues. The germline gives CDR1 MGHRA, CDR2 YSYEKL. In DNA, the CDR3 is TGCGCCAGCAGCCAAGATACCTGGAGCAATCAGCCCCAGCATTTT. This sequence encodes CASSQDTWSNQPQHF.

This clonotype was recorded at least ten times. The chain has TRBV20-1 and TRBJ2-3, with 12 bases aligning to TRBD2. With V trimmed by 0 bases and J by 4 bases, 8 bases remained unmatched. The CDR3 is 17 residues long. Germline-derived CDR1 and CDR2 are DFQATT and SNEGSKA (reference sequence). The CDR3 is CSARDARLAGGPDTQYF. Here the CDR3 DNA reads TGCAGTGCTAGAGATGCCCGTCTAGCGGGGGGGCCAGATACGCAGTATTTT.

This clonotype appeared a few times. V usage is TRBV28 and J usage is TRBJ2-7; D is uncertain. With 6 bases removed from V and 8 bases from J, the gap between germline ends came to 11 bases. CDR1 is MDHEN and CDR2 is SYDVKM in the germline V gene. This CDR3 region has 11 residues. CDR3 nucleotides: TGTGCCAGCAGCGAAACTATTCAGCAGTACTTC. Its translation is CASSETIQQYF. Using reference TRBV28 and TRBJ2-7 for the parts outside the CDR3, the full variable domain is DVKVTQSSRYLVKRTGEKVFLECVQDMDHENMFWYRQDPGLGLRLIYFSYDVKMKEKGDIPEGYSVSREKKERFSLILESASTNQTSMYLCASSETIQQYFGPGTRLTVT.

This clonotype was found a few times. The chain employs TRBV7-9 and TRBJ2-7, with 13 nucleotides matching TRBD2. The germline gives CDR1 SEHNR, CDR2 FQNEAQ (reference sequence). V shed 5 bases, J shed 7 bases, and the junction held 8 bases outside the gene matches. The CDR3 totals 15 residues. In DNA form, the CDR3 reads TGTGCCAGCAGCGCGGGACTAGCGGGACCCTCTGAGCAGTACTTC. Residues: CASSAGLAGPSEQYF.

This clonotype has a count of ten or more. The chain recombines TRBV7-9 with TRBJ2-3; TRBD1 is a possible D gene (6 bases). The CDR3 has 16 residues. The germline V gene has CDR1 SEHNR and CDR2 FQNEAQ (reference sequence). V was trimmed by 1 base and J by 3 bases, leaving 14 bases between them. CDR3 coding DNA: TGTGCCAGCAGCTTAGGCTCAGGGGTAACGACAGATACGCAGTATTTT. Translation gives CASSLGSGVTTDTQYF.